Shown below are 24 T cell receptor beta chains from a single sample sequenced in a study of blood T cell repertoires in COVID-19. Measured with immunoSEQ multiplex PCR; TCRdb has only the in-frame clones, and not every one. The sample has approximately 270,000 clones, about nine tenths seen once. Sequences were obtained from PBMCs or T cells enriched from blood (not recorded which). All receptors come from a human donor in a cohort exposed to, infected with or recovered from COVID-19 (not recorded which). The donor label of this sample is uncertain.

The chain has TRBV12-3 or TRBV12-4 and TRBJ2-7; 8 nucleotides agree with TRBD1. This CDR3 is 13 amino acids long. V lost 8 bases to trimming and J lost 3 bases; unmatched junction nucleotides: 6. This CDR3 reads CASGQGALYEQYF. The CDR3 DNA reads as TGTGCCAGCGGACAGGGTGCCCTCTACGAGCAGTACTTC.

The rearrangement joins TRBV10-3 to TRBJ1-2; 7 bases fit TRBD1. Trimming at V came to 3 bases and at J to 5 bases, leaving 3 bases not matched to a gene. Germline-derived CDR1 and CDR2 are ENHRY and SYGVKD. This CDR3 region has 13 residues. Written as DNA, the CDR3 is TGTGCCATCAGTGACAACAGGGGATATGGCTACACCTTC. The encoded protein is CAISDNRGYGYTF.

This clone appeared once. The rearrangement links TRBV10-3 to TRBJ1-2; TRBD1 agrees at 8 bases. The CDR3 extends over 14 amino acids. V lost 6 bases and J lost 5; bases outside the gene matches: 8. The germline gives CDR1 ENHRY, CDR2 SYGVKD. CDR3 sequence reads: CAISSGGTGYGYTF. The CDR3 DNA is TGTGCCATCAGCTCGGGCGGGACAGGATATGGCTACACCTTC.

The V and J genes are TRBV2 and TRBJ1-4; a possible D gene is TRBD1 (5 bases). Germline V gene sequence: CDR1 SNHLY, CDR2 FYNNEI. Trimming took 3 bases from V and 8 from J, leaving 19 bases between them. CDR3 length: 16 amino acids. CDR3 bases: TGTGCCAGCAGTGAGAGATCAGGAGGGGACGGAGAAAAACTGTTTTTT. Protein sequence: CASSERSGGDGEKLFF.

V is TRBV21-1 and J is TRBJ2-1; the table names TRBD2, a call not compared with the DNA. TRBV21-1 is an annotated pseudogene. The CDR3 extends over 15 amino acids. CDR3: CASSKLLAGGNEQFF. CDR3 in DNA: TGTGCCAGCAGCAAATTACTAGCGGGGGGCAATGAGCAGTTCTTC.

The genes are TRBV2 and TRBJ2-7; 7 bases are a match to TRBD1. The germline gives CDR1 SNHLY, CDR2 FYNNEI. J gave up 4 bases and V 2 bases, and 11 bases lay outside the gene matches. The CDR3 has 16 residues. This CDR3 is CASSEPRDSPLYEQYF. CDR3 bases: TGTGCCAGCAGTGAACCCCGGGACAGCCCCTTATACGAGCAGTACTTC.

Details on this clone: At one of its ends the junction is not consistent with the germline gene, which may arise from a read error. V usage is TRBV18 and J usage is TRBJ1-2; 12 nucleotides align to TRBD1. This CDR3 contains 16 residues. Germline values: CDR1 KGHSH, CDR2 LQKENI. The CDR3 is CATSPGQGALNYGYTF. Written as DNA, the CDR3 is TGTGCCACCTCACCGGGACAGGGGGCTCTTAACTATGGCTACACCTTC.

The chain uses TRBV29-1 and TRBJ2-7; 14 nucleotides agree with TRBD2. This CDR3 is 13 amino acids long. CDR1 SQVTM and CDR2 ANQGSEA come from the germline V gene. The V gene end was trimmed by 6 bases and the J gene end by 3 bases; junction bases not matched to a gene: 1. This CDR3 is CSVGTSGGYEQYF. CDR3 in DNA: TGCAGCGTAGGGACTAGCGGGGGCTACGAGCAGTACTTC.

The chain couples TRBV24-1 to TRBJ1-2; the match to TRBD1 covers 7 bases. The trim removed 3 bases at V and 5 bases at J, leaving 8 bases unmatched. Germline V gene data show CDR1 as KGHDR and CDR2 as SFDVKD. CDR3 length: 15 residues. CDR3 residues: CATSDTSGTDYGYTF. Here the CDR3 DNA reads TGTGCCACCAGTGATACCTCCGGGACAGATTATGGCTACACCTTC.

The chain recombines TRBV2 with TRBJ2-3, with D unclear. Germline CDR1 reads SNHLY; CDR2 reads FYNNEI. Trimming took 5 bases from V and 0 from J, leaving 9 bases between them. The CDR3 sequence is 14 residues long. The CDR3 is CASSQAFSTDTQYF. In nucleotides, the CDR3 is TGTGCCAGCAGTCAGGCATTTAGCACAGATACGCAGTATTTT.

The chain uses TRBV4-2 and TRBJ2-5; TRBD1 aligns across 8 bases. The CDR3 length is 16 residues. From germline, CDR1 is LGHNA and CDR2 YNFKEQ. With 5 bases clipped from V and 5 bases from J, the junction kept 13 bases outside the gene matches. CDR3 in amino acids: CASSSSVGTGGETQYF. CDR3 DNA sequence: TGTGCCAGCAGCTCGTCGGTCGGGACAGGAGGCGAGACCCAGTACTTC.

The V call is TRBV19, the J call TRBJ2-2; 9 positions match TRBD2. J gave up 8 bases and V 7 bases, and 11 bases lay outside the gene matches. Germline-derived CDR1 and CDR2 are LNHDA and SQIVND (reference sequence). The CDR3 extends over 15 amino acids. CDR3 sequence (DNA): TGTGCCAGTACCGTAGCGGGGGCCCCTTGGGGGGAGCTGTTTTTT. It translates to CASTVAGAPWGELFF.

The chain carries TRBV19 and TRBJ1-4, with 9 bases that match TRBD1. This CDR3 has 16 amino acids. Germline CDR1 LNHDA, CDR2 SQIVND (reference sequence). With V trimmed by 5 bases and J by 4 bases, 8 bases remained unmatched. This CDR3 is CASSLDRGTFNEKLFF. In DNA, the CDR3 is TGTGCCAGTAGTCTGGACAGGGGAACCTTTAATGAAAAACTGTTTTTT.

The chain joins TRBV12-3 or TRBV12-4 to TRBJ1-1; the D is unclear. The CDR3 consists of 13 residues. Deletions cut 8 bases from V and 0 bases from J, with 10 bases between. The CDR3 loop is CASSMAVNTEAFF. CDR3 sequence (DNA): TGTGCCAGCTCTATGGCGGTGAACACTGAAGCTTTCTTT.

In its sample, this clone was seen once. The chain is built from TRBV5-1 and TRBJ1-1; TRBD1 aligns across 11 bases. The CDR3 consists of 14 residues. The trim removed 3 bases at V and 4 bases at J, leaving 2 bases unmatched. The V gene's germline CDR1 is SGHRS and CDR2 YFSETQ. The CDR3 coding sequence is TGCGCCAGCAGCTGGGGGACAGGGGGCACTGAAGCTTTCTTT. Amino acid sequence: CASSWGTGGTEAFF. The full variable domain, with the rest looked up from reference TRBV5-1 and TRBJ1-1, is KAGVTQTPRYLIKTRGQQVTLSCSPISGHRSVSWYQQTPGQGLQFLFEYFSETQRNKGNFPGRFSGRQFSNSRSEMNVSTLELGDSALYLCASSWGTGGTEAFFGQGTRLTVV.

The V gene is TRBV11-2, the J gene TRBJ1-4; D unclear. With 5 bases removed from V and 8 bases from J, the gap between germline ends came to 15 bases. Germline CDR1 reads SGHAT; CDR2 reads FQNNGV. The CDR3 covers 14 residues. CDR3 sequence (DNA): TGTGCCAGCAGCAAAGACTCGGGAGAGGAAAAACTGTTTTTT. Its translation is CASSKDSGEEKLFF.

The chain carries TRBV19 and TRBJ1-6, with D unclear. Trimming stripped 5 bases from V and 10 bases from J, with 18 bases between. Germline lookup yields CDR1 LNHDA and CDR2 SQIVND (reference sequence). CDR3 size: 15 residues. The DNA of the CDR3 is TGTGCCAGTAGTCTTGGTCGGCAGGTGGGCTCACCCCTCCACTTT. It yields the protein CASSLGRQVGSPLHF.

The V gene is TRBV29-1, the J gene TRBJ1-2; perhaps TRBD1 as D (5 bases). Trimming cost V 5 bases and J 7 bases, with 14 bases left between them. CDR1 is SQVTM, CDR2 ANQGSEA, per germline. There are 12 residues in the CDR3. CDR3 protein: CSVWGRESGYTF. CDR3 DNA: TGCAGCGTTTGGGGGAGGGAGAGTGGCTACACCTTC. Based on the CDR3 plus reference TRBV29-1 and TRBJ1-2, the full variable domain is SAVISQKPSRDICQRGTSLTIQCQVDSQVTMMFWYRQQPGQSLTLIATANQGSEATYESGFVIDKFPISRPNLTFSTLTVSNMSPEDSSIYLCSVWGRESGYTFGSGTRLTVV.

This clone has a single count. The gene calls are TRBV3-1 (or the pseudogene TRBV3-2) and TRBJ1-2, with TRBD1 identical over 9 bases. CDR3 size: 15 residues. Trimming cost V 1 base and J 3 bases; bases outside gene matches: 3. CDR1 and CDR2 (germline): LGHDT, YNNKEL (reference sequence). The chain's CDR3 is CASSQVGTGHYGYTF. The CDR3 coding sequence is TGTGCCAGCAGCCAAGTAGGGACAGGGCACTATGGCTACACCTTC.

This chain links TRBV4-1 with TRBJ2-7; 8 bases are a match to TRBD1. The V segment lost 3 bases and the J segment 3 bases; nucleotides outside the gene matches: 1. CDR3 length: 13 residues. CDR1 and CDR2 (germline): MGHRA, YSYEKL. The DNA of the CDR3 is TGCGCCAGCAGCCACGACAGGGGCTACGAGCAGTACTTC. Its translation: CASSHDRGYEQYF.

The J gene is TRBJ1-2, the V gene TRBV6-5, with no clear D. V lost 0 bases, J lost 2 bases, and 7 bases lay in between. Germline lookup yields CDR1 MNHEY and CDR2 SVGAGI. This CDR3 contains 14 residues. The CDR3 nucleotides read TGTGCCAGCAGTTACTCGAACTGGAACTATGGCTACACCTTC. It specifies CASSYSNWNYGYTF.

V gene TRBV5-5 combines with J gene TRBJ1-2, with D perhaps matching TRBD1 (6 bases). The CDR3 has 16 residues. Deletions cut 2 bases from V and 4 bases from J, with 18 bases between. In germline, CDR1 is SGHKS, CDR2 YYEKEE (reference sequence). CDR3 amino acids: CASSLNRDTATYGYTF. CDR3 in DNA: TGTGCCAGCAGCTTAAACCGGGACACTGCGACCTATGGCTACACCTTC.

The chain employs TRBV19 and TRBJ1-2; the match to TRBD1 covers 8 bases. The CDR3 is 14 amino acids. Germline V CDR1 and CDR2: LNHDA, SQIVND (reference sequence). V was clipped by 7 bases and J by 6 bases; unmatched bases: 10. This CDR3 is CASIERQGSDGYTF. The CDR3 nucleotides read TGTGCCAGTATAGAGAGACAGGGGTCGGATGGCTACACCTTC.

This chain's CDR3 is CAIRDSGAAYEQYF. The CDR3 DNA follows: TGTGCCATCAGAGATAGCGGGGCGGCCTACGAGCAGTACTTC. The V call is TRBV10-3, the J call TRBJ2-7, with 8 bases identical to TRBD2. Germline CDR1 and CDR2: ENHRY and SYGVKD. CDR3 length: 14 residues. Trimming at V came to 6 bases and at J to 2 bases, leaving 6 bases not matched to a gene.